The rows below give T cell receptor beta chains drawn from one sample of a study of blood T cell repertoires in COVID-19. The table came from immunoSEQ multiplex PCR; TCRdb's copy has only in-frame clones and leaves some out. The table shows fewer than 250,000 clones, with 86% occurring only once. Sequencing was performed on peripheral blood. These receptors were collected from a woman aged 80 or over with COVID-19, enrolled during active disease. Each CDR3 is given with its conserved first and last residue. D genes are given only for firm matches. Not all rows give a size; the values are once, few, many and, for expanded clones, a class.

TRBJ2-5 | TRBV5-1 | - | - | TGCGCCAGCAGCTGGGGAGAGGGAGAGACCCAGTACTTC | CASSWGEGETQYF
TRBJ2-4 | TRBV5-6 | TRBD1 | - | TGTGCCAGCAGCTCTCGGGGACAGATCCAAAACATTCAGTACTTC | CASSSRGQIQNIQYF
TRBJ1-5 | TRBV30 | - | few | TGTGCCCCGACTAAGGGTGATCAGCCCCAGCATTTT | CAPTKGDQPQHF
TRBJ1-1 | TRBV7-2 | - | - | TGTGCCAGCAGCTTAGCGACAGGACTCCTCGGCTTCTTT | CASSLATGLLGFF
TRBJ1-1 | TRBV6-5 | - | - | TGTGCCAGCACCTCTGTGAACACTGAAGCTTTCTTT | CASTSVNTEAFF
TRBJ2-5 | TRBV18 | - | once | TGTGCCAGCTCACCTCAGGATGGGGAGACCCAGTACTTC | CASSPQDGETQYF
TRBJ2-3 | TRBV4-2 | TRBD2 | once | TGTGCCAGCAGCCAAGAACGGGGGGTTGGCACGCAGTATTTT | CASSQERGVGTQYF
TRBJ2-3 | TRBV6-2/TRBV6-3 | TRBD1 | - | TGTGCCAGCAGTTACTTGGCCGGGACAGGGGGCGCGACAGATACGCAGTATTTT | CASSYLAGTGGATDTQYF
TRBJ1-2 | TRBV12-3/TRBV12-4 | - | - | TGTGCCAGCAGTTTCGGGGTTGAGGGTGGCTACACCTTC | CASSFGVEGGYTF
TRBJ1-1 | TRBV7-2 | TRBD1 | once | TGTGCCAGCAGCTTAGTAGTGTACAGGGGACCTCCTGAAGCTTTCTTT | CASSLVVYRGPPEAFF
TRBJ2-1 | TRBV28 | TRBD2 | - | TGTGCCAGCAGTTTAATTGCGTGGGGGGGGACCCACAATGAGCAGTTCTTC | CASSLIAWGGTHNEQFF
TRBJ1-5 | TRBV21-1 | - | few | TGTGCCAGCAGCAAAGAACAGTCTAGCAATCAGCCCCAGCATTTT | CASSKEQSSNQPQHF
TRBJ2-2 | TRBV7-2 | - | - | TGTGCCAGCAGCTTTCGCCCTGGGGGGACGAGCACCGGGGAGCTGTTTTTT | CASSFRPGGTSTGELFF
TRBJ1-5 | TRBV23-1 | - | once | TGCGCCAGCAGTCCGGACACCGATAGCAATCAGCCCCAGCATTTT | CASSPDTDSNQPQHF
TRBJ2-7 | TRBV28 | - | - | TGTGCCAGCAGAAAGGACGGGACCTACGAGCAGTACTTC | CASRKDGTYEQYF
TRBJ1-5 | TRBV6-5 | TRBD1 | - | TGTGCCAGCAGCGGGACAGGGCTTGGCAATCAGCCCCAGCATTTT | CASSGTGLGNQPQHF
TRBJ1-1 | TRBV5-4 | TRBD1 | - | TGTGCCAGCAGCTCCGGGACAGGGGGCCTCACTGAAGCTTTCTTT | CASSSGTGGLTEAFF
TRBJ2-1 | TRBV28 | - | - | TGTGCCAGCAGTCAGACCGGGGCGGGGAATGAGCAGTTCTTC | CASSQTGAGNEQFF
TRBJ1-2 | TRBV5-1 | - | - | TGCGCCAGCGGACTCCTCACGGCCGATGGCTACACCTTC | CASGLLTADGYTF
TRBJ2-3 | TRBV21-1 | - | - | TGTGCCAGCACCCCCCGGTCGGGGGTAAAAGATACGCAGTATTTT | CASTPRSGVKDTQYF
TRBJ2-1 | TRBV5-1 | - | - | TGCGCCAGCAGCCAGTCAGGGGTGAATGAGCAGTTCTTC | CASSQSGVNEQFF
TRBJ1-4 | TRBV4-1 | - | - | TGCGCCAGCAGCCAAGATTCCTCGAGACAAAGTAATGAAAAACTGTTTTTT | CASSQDSSRQSNEKLFF
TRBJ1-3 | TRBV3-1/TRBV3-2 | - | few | TGTGCCAGCAGCCCCCGGACAGCTCCGGGTCCTTCTCTCTCTGGAAACACCATATATTTT | CASSPRTAPGPSLSGNTIYF
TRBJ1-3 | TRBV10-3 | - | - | TGTGCCATCAAGGGGGTCGGTACAAACGGAAACACCATATATTTT | CAIKGVGTNGNTIYF
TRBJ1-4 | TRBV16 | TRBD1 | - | TGTGCCAGCAGCGCTGTGACAGGGCAGAATGAAAAACTGTTTTTT | CASSAVTGQNEKLFF
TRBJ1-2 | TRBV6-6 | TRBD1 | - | TGTGCCACTACCGACAGGGCCCGTGACTATGGCTACACCTTC | CATTDRARDYGYTF
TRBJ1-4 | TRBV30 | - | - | TGTGCCTGGATGTCGTCCGGTGGAAAACTGTTTTTT | CAWMSSGGKLFF
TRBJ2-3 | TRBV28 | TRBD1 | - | TGTGCCAGCTCTTCCCCCCAGGGACAGCTCGGAGATACGCAGTATTTT | CASSSPQGQLGDTQYF
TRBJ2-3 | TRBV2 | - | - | TGTGCCAGCAAACGGACAACTCCTAGCACAGATACGCAGTATTTT | CASKRTTPSTDTQYF
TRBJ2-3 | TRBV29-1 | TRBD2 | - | TGCAGCGGGACTAGCGGGGGGGCCACAGATACGCAGTATTTT | CSGTSGGATDTQYF
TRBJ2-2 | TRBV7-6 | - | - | TGTGCCAGCAGCTTAAACAGGGCTGACACCGGGGAGCTGTTTTTT | CASSLNRADTGELFF
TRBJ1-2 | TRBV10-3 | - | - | TGTGCCACCACCGACGGAGCTAACTATGGCTACACCTTC | CATTDGANYGYTF
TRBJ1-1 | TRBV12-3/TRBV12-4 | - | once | TGTGCCAGCAGCCGGGAGAACACTGAAGCTTTCTTT | CASSRENTEAFF
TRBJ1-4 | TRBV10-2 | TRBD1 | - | TGCGCCAGCAGTAGGACAGGGGCCACTAATGAAAAACTGTTTTTT | CASSRTGATNEKLFF
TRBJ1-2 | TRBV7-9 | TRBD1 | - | TGTGCCAGCAGCTTGGGACAGGGTACTGGCTACACCTTC | CASSLGQGTGYTF
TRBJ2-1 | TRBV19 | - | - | TGTGCCAGTAGTATACAATCCGGTAGCTCCTACAATGAGCAGTTCTTC | CASSIQSGSSYNEQFF
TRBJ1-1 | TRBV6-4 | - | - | TGTGCCAGACCCGCGGGCACTGAAGCTTTCTTT | CARPAGTEAFF
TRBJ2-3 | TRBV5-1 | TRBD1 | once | TGCGCCAGCAGCCCGGGACAGCCCACAGATACGCAGTATTTT | CASSPGQPTDTQYF
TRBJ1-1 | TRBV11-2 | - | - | TGTGCCAGCAGGCTGGACAGACAACGCATGAACACTGAAGCTTTCTTT | CASRLDRQRMNTEAFF
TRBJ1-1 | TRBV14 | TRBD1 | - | TGTGCCAGAGGACAGGGGGTGAACACTGAAGCTTTCTTT | CARGQGVNTEAFF
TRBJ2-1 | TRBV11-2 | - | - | TGTGCCAGCAGGGACAACAGGGTTCAGGGTGAGCAGTTCTTC | CASRDNRVQGEQFF